The subject of this entry is one TCR beta chain. Its matching antigen is unknown. The entry originates in a study of cytomegalovirus exposure and HLA in healthy donors. Background on the study: Approximately 83 million unique TCRs from HLA-typed donors were held in an early data release. Whole-study findings and limits: Reportedly, TCR beta sequences accurately predicted HLA-A and HLA-B alleles in most subjects. Rates of TCR association differed by HLA locus in a later analysis, with DRB1 highest and HLA-C lowest.

This CDR3 comprises 13 residues. Germline V gene sequence: CDR1 SGHDN, CDR2 FVKESK. V lost 4 bases and J lost 1; bases outside the gene matches: 0. This PCR relied on a set of 60 Vbeta primers and 13 Jbeta primers. Method: immunoSEQ multiplex PCR; TCRdb's copy keeps in-frame clones and lacks some. This table holds 70,000 or so clones. The clonotype comes from a boy between 5 and 17 years old in good health and CMV-seronegative. The sample consisted of PBMCs. The chain couples TRBV14 to TRBJ1-2; 7 bases are a match to TRBD1. The CDR3 protein is CASSRDSNYGYTF. Here the CDR3 DNA reads TGTGCCAGCAGCCGGGACAGTAACTATGGCTACACCTTC.